The table lists the clone carrying this T cell receptor beta chain with a count of one. The target antigen is unknown. From germline, CDR1 is GTSNPN and CDR2 SVGIG (reference sequence). The J segment lost 0 bases and the V segment lost 3 bases, leaving 6 bases of the junction unmatched. The CDR3 length is 17 residues. This specimen belongs to a study of cytomegalovirus exposure and HLA in healthy donors. The study, taken as a whole, reports: Researchers reported that a few CMV-associated chains were confirmed in vitro as CMV antigen-specific.

PCR employed 60 Vbeta and 13 Jbeta primers. Sequenced by immunoSEQ multiplex PCR; TCRdb stores in-frame clones only, minus some. The sample shows 95,000 to 150,000 clones, 77% of them seen only once. This receptor was obtained from a human donor in good health. The material sequenced was PBMCs. The rearrangement uses TRBV30 and TRBJ2-2, with TRBD2 matching over 11 bases. The CDR3 reads CAWREGLAETNTGELFF. DNA for the CDR3: TGTGCCTGGAGGGAGGGACTAGCGGAGACGAACACCGGGGAGCTGTTTTTT.